The sequence of this T cell receptor (beta chain) was determined in a study of long-term antiretroviral therapy in people with HIV. Study-wide context: Collection dates of the earliest samples fall about a decade before the 2015 immediate-ART recommendation. Study-level results: Investigators report no available data on ART adherence, viral resistance or therapy changes. In samples taken after ART, diversity increased but remained below transplant donor control levels.

Remarks on this clone: Its antigen is undetermined.

At survey level, the immunoSEQ assay was run in its v3.0 version. TCRdb's copy holds only in-frame clones and misses some; the assay was immunoSEQ multiplex PCR. The sample shows some 26,000 clones, 75% to 90% of them seen only once. The material was unsorted PBMCs, obtained 2.9 years after starting antiretroviral therapy. This sequence was found in a man over 45 with HIV.

The CDR3 region has the DNA TGCGCCAGCAGAGTGGACATCGGGGGACTCGGGCAGTTCTTC. Its protein is CASRVDIGGLGQFF. V is TRBV5-1 and J is TRBJ2-1; D possibly corresponds to TRBD2 (6 bases). Trimming took 5 bases from V and 12 from J, leaving 21 bases between them. Germline V gives CDR1 SGHRS, CDR2 YFSETQ. CDR3 length: 14 residues.